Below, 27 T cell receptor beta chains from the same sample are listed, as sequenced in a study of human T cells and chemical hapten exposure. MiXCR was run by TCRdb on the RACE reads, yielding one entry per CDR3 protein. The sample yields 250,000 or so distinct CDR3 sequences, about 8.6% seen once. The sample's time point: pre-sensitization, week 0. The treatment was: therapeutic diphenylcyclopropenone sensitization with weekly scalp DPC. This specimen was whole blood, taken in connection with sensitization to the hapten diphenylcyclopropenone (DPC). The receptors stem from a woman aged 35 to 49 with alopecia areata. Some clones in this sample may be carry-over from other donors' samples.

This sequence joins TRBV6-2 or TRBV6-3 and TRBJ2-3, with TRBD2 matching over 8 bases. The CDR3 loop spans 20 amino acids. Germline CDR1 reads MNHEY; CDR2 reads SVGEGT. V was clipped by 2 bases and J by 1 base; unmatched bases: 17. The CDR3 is CASSYRVGSGEGYGTDTQYF. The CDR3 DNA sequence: TGTGCCAGCAGTTACCGCGTTGGTAGCGGGGAAGGGTACGGCACAGATACGCAGTATTTT.

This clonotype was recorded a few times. DNA of the CDR3: TGCAGTGCTACCGGCCTAGCTGTGGCAGATACGCAGTATTTT. Translated, it gives CSATGLAVADTQYF. The gene calls are TRBV20-1 and TRBJ2-3; D possibly corresponds to TRBD2 (5 bases). Germline assignment: CDR1 DFQATT and CDR2 SNEGSKA (reference sequence). The CDR3 covers 14 residues. V lost 4 bases and J 4 bases, leaving 15 bases between the germline ends.

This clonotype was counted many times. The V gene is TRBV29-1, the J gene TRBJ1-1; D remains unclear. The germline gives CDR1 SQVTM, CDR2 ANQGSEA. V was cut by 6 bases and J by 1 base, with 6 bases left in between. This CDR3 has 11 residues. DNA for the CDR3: TGCAGCGTAGGGAAGAACACTGAAGCTTTCTTT. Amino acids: CSVGKNTEAFF.

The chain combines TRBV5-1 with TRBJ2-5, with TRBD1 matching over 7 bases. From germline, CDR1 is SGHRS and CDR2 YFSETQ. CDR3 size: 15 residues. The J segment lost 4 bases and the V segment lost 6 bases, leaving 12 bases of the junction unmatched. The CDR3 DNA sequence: TGCGCCAGCAAGGGAACAGGGGTATCAGGAGAGACCCAGTACTTC. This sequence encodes CASKGTGVSGETQYF.

CDR3 in amino acids: CASGSALLAGGDTQYF. CDR3 sequence (DNA): TGTGCCAGCGGTTCGGCTTTACTAGCGGGAGGGGATACGCAGTATTTT. This rearrangement joins TRBV6-1 to TRBJ2-3; TRBD2 agrees at 13 bases. This CDR3 has 16 residues. The germline V gene has CDR1 MNHNS and CDR2 SASEGT. The junction had 11 bases not matched to a gene; V was cut back by 8 bases and J by 6 bases.

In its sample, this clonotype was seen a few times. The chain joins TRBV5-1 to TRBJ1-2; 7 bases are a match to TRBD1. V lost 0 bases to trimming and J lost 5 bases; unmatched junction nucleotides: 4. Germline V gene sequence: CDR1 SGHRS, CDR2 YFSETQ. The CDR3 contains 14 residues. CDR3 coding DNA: TGCGCCAGCAGCTTGGGGACAGGCCCGTATGGCTACACCTTC. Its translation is CASSLGTGPYGYTF.

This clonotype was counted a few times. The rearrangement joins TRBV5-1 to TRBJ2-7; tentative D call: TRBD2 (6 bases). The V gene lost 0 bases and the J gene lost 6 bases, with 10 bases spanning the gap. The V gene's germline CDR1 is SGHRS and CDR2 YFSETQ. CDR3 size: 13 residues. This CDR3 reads CASSLAPGVEQYF. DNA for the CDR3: TGCGCCAGCAGCTTGGCCCCGGGGGTCGAGCAGTACTTC.

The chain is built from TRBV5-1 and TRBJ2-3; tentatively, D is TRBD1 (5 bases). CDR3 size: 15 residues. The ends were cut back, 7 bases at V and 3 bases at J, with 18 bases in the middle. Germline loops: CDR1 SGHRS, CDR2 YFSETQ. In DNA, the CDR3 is TGCGCCAGCTCATCTGGTCAACCAGGGACAGATACGCAGTATTTT. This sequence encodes CASSSGQPGTDTQYF.

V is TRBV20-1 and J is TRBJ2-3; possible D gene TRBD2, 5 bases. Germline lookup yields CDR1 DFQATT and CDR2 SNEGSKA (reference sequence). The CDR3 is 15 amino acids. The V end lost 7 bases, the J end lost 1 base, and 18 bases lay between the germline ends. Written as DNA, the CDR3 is TGCAGTGTTATGGGTGGGAGAACAGGCACAGATACGCAGTATTTT. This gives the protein CSVMGGRTGTDTQYF.

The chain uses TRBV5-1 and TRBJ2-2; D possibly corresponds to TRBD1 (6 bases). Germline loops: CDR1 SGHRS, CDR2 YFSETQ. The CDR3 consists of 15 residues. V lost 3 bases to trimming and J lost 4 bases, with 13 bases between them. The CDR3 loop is CASSYGQFSTGELFF. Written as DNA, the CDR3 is TGCGCCAGCAGCTATGGACAGTTCTCCACCGGGGAGCTGTTTTTT.

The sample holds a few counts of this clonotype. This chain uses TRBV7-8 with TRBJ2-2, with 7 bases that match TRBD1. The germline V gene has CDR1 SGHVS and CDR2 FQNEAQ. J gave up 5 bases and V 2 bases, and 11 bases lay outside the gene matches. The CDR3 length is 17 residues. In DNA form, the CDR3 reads TGTGCCAGCAGCTTAACTCGGGCGTTGACAGGGACCGGGGAGCTGTTTTTT. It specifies CASSLTRALTGTGELFF.

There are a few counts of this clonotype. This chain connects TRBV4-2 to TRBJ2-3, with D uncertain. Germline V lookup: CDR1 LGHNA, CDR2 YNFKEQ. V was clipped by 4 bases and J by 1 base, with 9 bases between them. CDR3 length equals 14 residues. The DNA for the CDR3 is TGTGCCAGCAGCCCTCCACAAGGCACAGATACGCAGTATTTT. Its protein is CASSPPQGTDTQYF.

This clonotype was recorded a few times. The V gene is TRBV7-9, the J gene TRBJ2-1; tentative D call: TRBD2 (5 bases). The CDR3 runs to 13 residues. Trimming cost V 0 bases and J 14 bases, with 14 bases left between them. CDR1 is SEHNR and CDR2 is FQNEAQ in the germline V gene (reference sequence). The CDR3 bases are TGTGCCAGCAGCTTAGCGAGCGATTCCGGGGAGTTCTTC. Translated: CASSLASDSGEFF.

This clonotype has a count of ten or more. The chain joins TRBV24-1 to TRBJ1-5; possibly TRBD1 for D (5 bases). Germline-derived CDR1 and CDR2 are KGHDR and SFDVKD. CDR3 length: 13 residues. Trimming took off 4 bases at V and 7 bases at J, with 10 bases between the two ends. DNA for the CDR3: TGTGCCACCAGTGACCAAAACAGGCAGCCCCAGCATTTT. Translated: CATSDQNRQPQHF.

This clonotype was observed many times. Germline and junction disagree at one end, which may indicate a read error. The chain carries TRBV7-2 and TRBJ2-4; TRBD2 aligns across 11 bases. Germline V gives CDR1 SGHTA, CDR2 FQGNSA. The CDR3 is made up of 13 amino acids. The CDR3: CASSLSSGLAENF. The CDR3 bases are TGTGCCAGCAGCTTATCGTCGGGACTAGCGGAGAACTTC.

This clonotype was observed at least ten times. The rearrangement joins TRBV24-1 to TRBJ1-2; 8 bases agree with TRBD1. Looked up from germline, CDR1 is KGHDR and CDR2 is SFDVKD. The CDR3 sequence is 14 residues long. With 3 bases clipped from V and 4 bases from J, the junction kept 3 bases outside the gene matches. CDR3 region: CATSDVTGGYGYTF. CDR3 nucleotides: TGTGCCACCAGTGATGTCACAGGGGGCTATGGCTACACCTTC.

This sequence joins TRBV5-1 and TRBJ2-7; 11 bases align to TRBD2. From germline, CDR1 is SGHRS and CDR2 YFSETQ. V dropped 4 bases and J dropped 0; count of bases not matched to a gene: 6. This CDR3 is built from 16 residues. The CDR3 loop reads CASSQGTSGNSYEQYF. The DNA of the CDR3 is TGCGCCAGCAGCCAAGGGACTAGCGGTAACTCCTACGAGCAGTACTTC.

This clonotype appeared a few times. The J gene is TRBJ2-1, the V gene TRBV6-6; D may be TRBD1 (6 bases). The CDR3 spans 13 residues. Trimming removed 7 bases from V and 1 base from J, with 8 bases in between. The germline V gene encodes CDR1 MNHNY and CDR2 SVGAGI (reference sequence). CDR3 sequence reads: CASITGSYNEQFF. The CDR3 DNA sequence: TGTGCCAGCATTACAGGGTCCTACAATGAGCAGTTCTTC.

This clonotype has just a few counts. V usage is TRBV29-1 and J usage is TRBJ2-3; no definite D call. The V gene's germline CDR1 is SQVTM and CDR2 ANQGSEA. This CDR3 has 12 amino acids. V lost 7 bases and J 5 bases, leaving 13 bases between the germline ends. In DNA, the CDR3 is TGCAGCGCGGACCGGTCGGGAGATACGCAGTATTTT. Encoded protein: CSADRSGDTQYF.

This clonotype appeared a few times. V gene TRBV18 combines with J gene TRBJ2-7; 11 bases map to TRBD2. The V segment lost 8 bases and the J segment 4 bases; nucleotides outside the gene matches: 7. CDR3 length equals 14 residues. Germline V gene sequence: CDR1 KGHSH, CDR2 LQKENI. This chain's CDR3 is CASRSGTSGYEQYF. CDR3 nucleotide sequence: TGTGCCAGCCGCTCGGGGACTAGCGGATACGAGCAGTACTTC. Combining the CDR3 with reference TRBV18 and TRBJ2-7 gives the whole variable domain NAGVMQNPRHLVRRRGQEARLRCSPMKGHSHVYWYRQLPEEGLKFMVYLQKENIIDESGMPKERFSAEFPKEGPSILRIQQVVRGDSAAYFCASRSGTSGYEQYFGPGTRLTVT.

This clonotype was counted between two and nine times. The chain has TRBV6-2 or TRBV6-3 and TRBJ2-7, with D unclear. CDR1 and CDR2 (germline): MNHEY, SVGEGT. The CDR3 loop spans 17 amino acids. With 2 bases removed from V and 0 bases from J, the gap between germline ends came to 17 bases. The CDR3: CASSYELGDPSSYEQYF. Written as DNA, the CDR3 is TGTGCCAGCAGTTACGAACTCGGAGACCCTAGCTCCTACGAGCAGTACTTC.

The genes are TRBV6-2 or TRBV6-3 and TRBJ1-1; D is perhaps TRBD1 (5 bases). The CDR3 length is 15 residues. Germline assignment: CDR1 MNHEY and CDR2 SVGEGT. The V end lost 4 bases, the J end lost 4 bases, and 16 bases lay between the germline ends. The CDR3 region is CASSSPWRGSTEAFF. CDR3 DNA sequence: TGTGCCAGCAGTTCCCCATGGAGGGGCAGCACTGAAGCTTTCTTT.

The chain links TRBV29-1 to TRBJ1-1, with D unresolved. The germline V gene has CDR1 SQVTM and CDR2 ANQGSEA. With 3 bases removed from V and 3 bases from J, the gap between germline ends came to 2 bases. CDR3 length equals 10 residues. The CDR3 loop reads CSVEDTEAFF. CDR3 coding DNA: TGCAGCGTTGAGGACACTGAAGCTTTCTTT.

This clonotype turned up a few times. For the CDR3, the DNA is TGTGCCAGCCACGAGGGGGGGTCTAACTATGGCTACACCTTC. Its protein is CASHEGGSNYGYTF. The V and J genes are TRBV28 and TRBJ1-2; possible D gene TRBD1, 6 bases. Germline lookup yields CDR1 MDHEN and CDR2 SYDVKM. Trimming removed 8 bases from V and 0 bases from J, with 13 bases in between. The CDR3 has 14 amino acids.

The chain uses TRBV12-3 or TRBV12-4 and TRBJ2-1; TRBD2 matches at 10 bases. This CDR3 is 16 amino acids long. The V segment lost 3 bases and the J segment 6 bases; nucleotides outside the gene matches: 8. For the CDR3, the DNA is TGTGCCAGCAGTTTTTTGGCTAGCGGGAGTAGCAATGAGCAGTTCTTC. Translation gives CASSFLASGSSNEQFF.

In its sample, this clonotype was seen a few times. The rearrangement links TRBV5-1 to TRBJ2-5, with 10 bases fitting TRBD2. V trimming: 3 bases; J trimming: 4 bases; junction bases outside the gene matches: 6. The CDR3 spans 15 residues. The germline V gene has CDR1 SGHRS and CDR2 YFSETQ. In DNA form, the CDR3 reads TGCGCCAGCAGCTCCGGGACTAGCGTTACAGAGACCCAGTACTTC. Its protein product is CASSSGTSVTETQYF. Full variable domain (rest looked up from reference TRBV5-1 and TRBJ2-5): KAGVTQTPRYLIKTRGQQVTLSCSPISGHRSVSWYQQTPGQGLQFLFEYFSETQRNKGNFPGRFSGRQFSNSRSEMNVSTLELGDSALYLCASSSGTSVTETQYFGPGTRLLVL.

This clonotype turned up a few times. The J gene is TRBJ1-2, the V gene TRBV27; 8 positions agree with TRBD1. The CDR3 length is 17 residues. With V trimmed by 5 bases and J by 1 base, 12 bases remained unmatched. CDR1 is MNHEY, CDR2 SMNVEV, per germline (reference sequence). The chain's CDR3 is CASSQTLGQGFNYGYTF. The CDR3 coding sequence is TGTGCCAGCAGTCAGACGCTCGGACAGGGCTTTAACTATGGCTACACCTTC.